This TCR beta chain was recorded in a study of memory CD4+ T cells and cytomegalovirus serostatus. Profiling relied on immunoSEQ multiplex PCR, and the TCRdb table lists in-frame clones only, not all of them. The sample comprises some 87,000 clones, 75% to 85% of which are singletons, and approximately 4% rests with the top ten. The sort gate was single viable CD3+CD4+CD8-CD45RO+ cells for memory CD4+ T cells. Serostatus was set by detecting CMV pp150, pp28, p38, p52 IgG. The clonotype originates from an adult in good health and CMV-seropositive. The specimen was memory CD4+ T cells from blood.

Written as DNA, the CDR3 is TGTGCCATCAGTGGGACAGGGGGACCAGATATCTATGGCTACACCTTC. It is translated as CAISGTGGPDIYGYTF. V usage is TRBV10-3 and J usage is TRBJ1-2, with 10 nucleotides matching TRBD1. Germline CDR1 is ENHRY and CDR2 is SYGVKD. The CDR3 is 16 amino acids. The ends lost 4 bases at V and 4 bases at J; junction bases unmatched: 9.